This record concerns one TCR beta chain sequence. Its target is unknown. Using immunoSEQ multiplex PCR, the repertoire was profiled, and TCRdb retains in-frame clones only, with some absent. The sample gives some 470,000 clones, over 60% of which show up once; 10% to 15% is in the top ten. Trimming took off 1 base at V and 11 bases at J, with 10 bases between the two ends. Germline CDR1 and CDR2: SGHDN and FVKESK. CDR3 size: 12 residues. This entry belongs to a study of shared clonotypes between healthy human individuals. Overall study results and limits: Clonotype sharing among the donors was expected to vary with sequencing depth.

The chain joins TRBV14 to TRBJ2-3, with D hard to call. Source material: PBMCs. This receptor was obtained from a woman in her forties in good health. Some clones in this sample may be carry-over from other donors' samples. The CDR3 protein is CASSQVELRQYF. CDR3 bases: TGTGCCAGCAGCCAAGTGGAGCTACGGCAGTATTTT. Full variable domain (remainder filled in from reference TRBV14 and TRBJ2-3): EAGVTQFPSHSVIEKGQTVTLRCDPISGHDNLYWYRRVMGKEIKFLLHFVKESKQDESGMPNNRFLAERTGGTYSTLKVQPAELEDSGVYFCASSQVELRQYFGPGTRLTVL.